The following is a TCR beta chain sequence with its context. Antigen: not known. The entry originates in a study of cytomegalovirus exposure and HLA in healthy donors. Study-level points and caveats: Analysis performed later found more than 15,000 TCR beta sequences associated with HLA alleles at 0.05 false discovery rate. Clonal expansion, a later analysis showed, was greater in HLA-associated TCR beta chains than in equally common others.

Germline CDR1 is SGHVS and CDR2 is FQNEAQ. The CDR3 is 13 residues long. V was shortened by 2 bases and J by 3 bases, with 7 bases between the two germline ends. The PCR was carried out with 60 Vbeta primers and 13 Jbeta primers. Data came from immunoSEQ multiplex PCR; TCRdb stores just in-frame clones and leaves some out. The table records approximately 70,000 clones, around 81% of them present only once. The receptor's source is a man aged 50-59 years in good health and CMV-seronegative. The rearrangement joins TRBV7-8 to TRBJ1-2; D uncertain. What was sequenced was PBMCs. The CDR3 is CASSLQPDYGYTF. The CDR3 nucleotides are TGTGCCAGCAGCTTACAACCGGACTATGGCTACACCTTC.